Listed below are T cell receptor beta chains from one sample, sequenced in a study of T-cell reconstitution after alpha-beta-depleted transplantation in children. TCRdb re-derived calls from the PCR reads in MiXCR, one entry per CDR3 protein. The table has 260,000 or so distinct CDR3 sequences, about 12% seen once. Sequenced here: PBMCs from the stem cell graft donor, sampled from the stem cell graft. The receptors were sampled from a human donor who donated a stem cell graft to a child with acute lymphoblastic leukemia. The conserved cysteine and the conserved F or W are not part of the CDR3 here. Fields, in order: CDR3 length, V gene, CDR3 protein.

13 TRBV27 ASSLAGTGTYEQF
13 TRBV24-1 ATSGFGGLEETQY
13 TRBV29-1 SALGRGNSYNEQF
11 TRBV12-3/TRBV12-4 ASSSGGGYEQY
10 TRBV20-1 SARVRELEQY
12 TRBV9 ASSVAGAGQPQH
11 TRBV20-1 SGNSGGTYEQY
14 TRBV24-1 ATKSSYGRSNEKLF
11 TRBV7-9 ASSLARDGEAF
14 TRBV6-2/TRBV6-3 ASSYSSWTTNTEAF
12 TRBV5-1 ASSLYTGANVLT
13 TRBV19 ASSPGQGYGETQY
12 TRBV7-2 ASSLVRPRYEQY
11 TRBV12-3/TRBV12-4 ASSGSRNGELF
12 TRBV7-2 ASSPGTSVETQY
13 TRBV20-1 SAYTGNKHTGELF
14 TRBV5-1 ASSLTAPSDTGELF
13 TRBV20-1 SARAGDYMNTEAF
15 TRBV4-3 ASSQEGGGTGGYEQY
12 TRBV6-1 ASSVVGVTDTQY
10 TRBV5-6 ASSLYLNEQF
13 TRBV7-2 ASSLWGSDPYGYT
14 TRBV20-1 SVEGGRGLSSYEQY
14 TRBV27 ASSFVAGGPYNEQF
17 TRBV11-2 ASSNQRLAGALYQETQY
13 TRBV6-5 ASSRRSSGANVLT